The clone carrying this T cell receptor (beta chain) was recorded only once. Its specificity is unknown. V lost 0 bases and J lost 3, with 14 bases in between. The CDR3 loop spans 16 amino acids. Per germline, CDR1 LNHDA and CDR2 SQIVND (reference sequence). These data are taken from a study of T cell responses to AZD1222 COVID-19 vaccine. Overall study findings and caveats: Donors skewed white British and female; clonal diversity was possibly underestimated. CD4 TCRs covered the whole spike, strongest at regions 160-218 and 743-854. Spike-specific TCR breadth and depth rose after two AZD1222 doses. Baseline antibody screening turned up just a handful of seropositive AZD1222 recipients.

Sequencing was performed with immunoSEQ multiplex PCR; in TCRdb, only in-frame clones are kept and a portion is missing. The data hold some 150,000 clones, with 70% to 90% observed a single time. This clonotype was obtained from an adult who received the AZD1222 COVID-19 vaccine. The sequencing here drew on peripheral blood, taken 28 days after the second AZD1222 dose. This chain connects TRBV19 to TRBJ1-2; D remains unclear. The CDR3 region has the DNA TGTGCCAGTAGTATAGATGGCGGAACCGGGGACTATGGCTACACCTTC. Amino acids: CASSIDGGTGDYGYTF.